This T cell receptor (beta chain) originates from a study of T cell responses to AZD1222 COVID-19 vaccine. Across the study: The study pooled second doses at about 4 or about 12 weeks. Findings and limits, study-wide: Once two AZD1222 doses were given, Spike-specific TCR breadth and depth went up. Repertoires were obtained solely post-peak T cell response.

From germline, CDR1 is SGHRS and CDR2 YFSETQ. Trimming cost V 3 bases and J 3 bases, with 9 bases left between them. The CDR3 has 14 residues. This table comes from immunoSEQ multiplex PCR, and its TCRdb copy is limited to in-frame clones, with some not included. The sample yields around 140,000 clones, 90% seen once. Remarks on this clone: Antigen unknown.

This TCR was recovered from an adult in good health. Material: peripheral blood, obtained on day 0 of AZD1222 vaccination. V usage is TRBV5-1 and J usage is TRBJ2-2; no clear D. The CDR3 is CASSSTQDTGELFF. The CDR3 DNA reads as TGCGCCAGCAGCTCCACCCAGGACACCGGGGAGCTGTTTTTT.